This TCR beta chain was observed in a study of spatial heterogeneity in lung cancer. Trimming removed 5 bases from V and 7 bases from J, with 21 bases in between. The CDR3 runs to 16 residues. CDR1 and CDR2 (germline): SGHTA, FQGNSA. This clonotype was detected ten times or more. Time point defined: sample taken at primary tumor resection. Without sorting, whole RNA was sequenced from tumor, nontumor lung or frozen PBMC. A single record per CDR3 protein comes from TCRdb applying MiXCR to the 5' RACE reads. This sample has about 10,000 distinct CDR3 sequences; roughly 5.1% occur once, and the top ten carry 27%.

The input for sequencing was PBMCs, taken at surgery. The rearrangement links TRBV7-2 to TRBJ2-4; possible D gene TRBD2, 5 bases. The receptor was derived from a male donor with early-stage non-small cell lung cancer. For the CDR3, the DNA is TGTGCCAGCAGCCCTACTACTAGTATTGTCGGGAACATTCAGTACTTC. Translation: CASSPTTSIVGNIQYF.